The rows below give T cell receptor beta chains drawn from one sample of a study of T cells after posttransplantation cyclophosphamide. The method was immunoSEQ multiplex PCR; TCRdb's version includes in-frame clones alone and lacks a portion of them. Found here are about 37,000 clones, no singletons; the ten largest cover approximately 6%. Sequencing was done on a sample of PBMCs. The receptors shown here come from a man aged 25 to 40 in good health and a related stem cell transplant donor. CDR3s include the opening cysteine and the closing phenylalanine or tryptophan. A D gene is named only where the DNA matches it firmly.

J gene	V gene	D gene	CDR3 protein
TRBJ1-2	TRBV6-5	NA	CASSYSMYSGDGYTF
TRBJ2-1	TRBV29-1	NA	CSVDDGRGVNEQFF
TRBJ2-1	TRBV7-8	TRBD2	CASSLVAGNEQFF
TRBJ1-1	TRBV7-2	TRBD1	CASSLAGGTGTILNTEAFF
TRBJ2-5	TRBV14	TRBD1	CASSLKGSGGRETQYF
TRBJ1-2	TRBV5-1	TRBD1	CASSIRQGAFYGYTF
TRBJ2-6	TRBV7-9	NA	CASLPPGANVLTF
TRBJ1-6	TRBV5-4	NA	CASSFAGLDSPLHF
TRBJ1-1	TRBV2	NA	CASSEQTYTEAFF
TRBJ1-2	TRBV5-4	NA	CASSLPGFVYGYTF
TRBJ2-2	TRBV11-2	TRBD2	CASSLAGGYTGELFF
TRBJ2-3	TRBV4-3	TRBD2	CASSQDSGEGDTQYF
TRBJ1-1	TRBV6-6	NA	CASSYGGANTEAFF
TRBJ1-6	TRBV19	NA	CASSIQGGNSPLHF
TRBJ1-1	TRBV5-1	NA	CASSLGGKTEAFF
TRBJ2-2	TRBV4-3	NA	CASSKYLNTGELFF
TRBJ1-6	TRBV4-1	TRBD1	CASSQDQGGQSPLHF
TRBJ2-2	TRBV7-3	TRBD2	CASSRSGEVGELFF
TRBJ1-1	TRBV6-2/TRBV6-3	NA	CASSYSRGRDQPMNTEAFF
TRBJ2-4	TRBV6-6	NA	CASSYEDIQYF
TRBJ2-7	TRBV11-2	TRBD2	CASSPFSGGFTYEQYF
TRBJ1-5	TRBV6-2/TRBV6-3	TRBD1	CASSYTGQGASSNQPQHF
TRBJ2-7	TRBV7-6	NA	CASSARLTSYEQYF
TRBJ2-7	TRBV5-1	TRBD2	CASSLATSGVYEQYF
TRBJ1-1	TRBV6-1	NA	CASSESRDTEAFF
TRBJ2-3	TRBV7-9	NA	CASDLGGGGFPNTQYF
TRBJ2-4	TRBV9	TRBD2	CASSVDGEGIQYF
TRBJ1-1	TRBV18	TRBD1	CASSPGQGEAFF
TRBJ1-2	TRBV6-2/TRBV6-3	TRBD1	CASSDRGRGYGYTF
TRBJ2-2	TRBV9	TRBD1	CASSVGDRGLSGELFF
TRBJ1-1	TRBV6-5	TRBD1	CASSVRGREAFF
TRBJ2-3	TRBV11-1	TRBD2	CASSQTSGGRFPAPDTQYF
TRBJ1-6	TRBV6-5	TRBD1	CASRYYRGTNSPLHF
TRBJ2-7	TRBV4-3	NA	CASSPRQDTYEQYF
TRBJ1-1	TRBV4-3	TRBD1	CASSQNSGTAGFEAFF
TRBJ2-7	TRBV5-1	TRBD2	CASSSLAGGQTNEQYF
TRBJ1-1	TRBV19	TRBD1	CASSTGGPTEAFF
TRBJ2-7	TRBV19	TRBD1	CASSIATGSYEQYF
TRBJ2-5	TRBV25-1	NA	CASSEYKARGEETQYF
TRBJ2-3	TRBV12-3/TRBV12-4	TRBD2	CASSFGGGATDTQYF